This is a list of T cell receptor beta chains from one sample in a study of Ad26.COV2.S vaccination and SARS-CoV-2 variants. Produced via immunoSEQ multiplex PCR; TCRdb's table is partial and in-frame only. The sample lists hundreds of thousands of clones, around 87% occurring once. The specimen comprised peripheral blood, sampled in a trial of Ad26.COV2.S vaccine versus placebo. The receptor set was obtained from a person aged 18-60 years who received the Ad26.COV2.S COVID-19 vaccine or a placebo. CDR3s include the opening cysteine and the closing phenylalanine or tryptophan. D genes are given only for firm matches. Only some rows state a clone size, as once, few, many or a class for expanded clones.

v_call: TRBV6-5; j_call: TRBJ1-6; clone_size: .; d_call: .; cdr3_length: 15; cdr3_aa: CASSPGGREKSPLHF; cdr3_nt: TGTGCCAGCAGCCCCGGGGGCAGGGAAAAATCACCCCTCCACTTT
v_call: TRBV19; j_call: TRBJ2-3; clone_size: .; d_call: .; cdr3_length: 15; cdr3_aa: CASREGNAGADTQYF; cdr3_nt: TGTGCCAGTAGAGAGGGGAACGCCGGCGCAGATACGCAGTATTTT
v_call: TRBV5-8; j_call: TRBJ1-1; clone_size: .; d_call: TRBD1; cdr3_length: 15; cdr3_aa: CASGGTGGRVTEAFF; cdr3_nt: TGTGCCAGCGGGGGGACAGGGGGCCGGGTTACTGAAGCTTTCTTT
v_call: TRBV5-6; j_call: TRBJ1-2; clone_size: .; d_call: .; cdr3_length: 16; cdr3_aa: CASSLWAKGEGYGYTF; cdr3_nt: TGTGCCAGCAGCTTGTGGGCCAAGGGTGAGGGCTATGGCTACACCTTC
v_call: TRBV10-3; j_call: TRBJ2-5; clone_size: .; d_call: TRBD2; cdr3_length: 16; cdr3_aa: CAISDASGRAGETQYF; cdr3_nt: TGTGCCATCAGTGATGCTAGCGGGAGGGCAGGGGAGACCCAGTACTTC
v_call: TRBV29-1; j_call: TRBJ2-1; clone_size: .; d_call: TRBD1; cdr3_length: 13; cdr3_aa: CSVTGQEGGEQFF; cdr3_nt: TGCAGCGTTACGGGACAGGAGGGGGGTGAGCAGTTCTTC
v_call: TRBV19; j_call: TRBJ2-7; clone_size: .; d_call: .; cdr3_length: 13; cdr3_aa: CASSSRRYYEQYF; cdr3_nt: TGTGCCAGTAGTAGCAGGCGCTACTACGAGCAGTACTTC
v_call: TRBV24-1; j_call: TRBJ1-4; clone_size: .; d_call: .; cdr3_length: 16; cdr3_aa: CATSDMTPTYDKKLFF; cdr3_nt: TGTGCCACCAGTGATATGACACCAACATACGATAAAAAACTGTTTTTT
v_call: TRBV7-2; j_call: TRBJ1-1; clone_size: many; d_call: .; cdr3_length: 15; cdr3_aa: CASSLLRTVNTEAFF; cdr3_nt: TGTGCCAGCAGCTTACTACGGACAGTGAACACTGAAGCTTTCTTT
v_call: TRBV29-1; j_call: TRBJ1-3; clone_size: .; d_call: .; cdr3_length: 14; cdr3_aa: CSVEEWGPRNTIYF; cdr3_nt: TGCAGCGTTGAAGAATGGGGACCTAGAAACACCATATATTTT
v_call: TRBV29-1; j_call: TRBJ2-7; clone_size: .; d_call: .; cdr3_length: 13; cdr3_aa: CSAVDVRLDEQYF; cdr3_nt: TGCAGCGCCGTGGACGTACGTCTGGACGAGCAGTACTTC
v_call: TRBV30; j_call: TRBJ1-1; clone_size: .; d_call: .; cdr3_length: 12; cdr3_aa: CAWSENQGEAFF; cdr3_nt: TGTGCCTGGAGTGAGAATCAGGGGGAAGCTTTCTTT
v_call: TRBV30; j_call: TRBJ1-3; clone_size: .; d_call: .; cdr3_length: 15; cdr3_aa: CAWRALGGSGNTIYF; cdr3_nt: TGTGCCTGGAGGGCGCTCGGGGGCTCTGGAAACACCATATATTTT
v_call: TRBV28; j_call: TRBJ1-2; clone_size: .; d_call: TRBD1; cdr3_length: 15; cdr3_aa: CASNLRDRKNYGYTF; cdr3_nt: TGTGCCAGCAACTTGAGGGACAGGAAAAACTATGGCTACACCTTC
v_call: TRBV5-6; j_call: TRBJ1-6; clone_size: .; d_call: .; cdr3_length: 16; cdr3_aa: CASSLDNGRYNSPLHF; cdr3_nt: TGTGCCAGCAGCTTGGATAACGGACGGTATAATTCACCCCTCCACTTT
v_call: TRBV7-9; j_call: TRBJ2-1; clone_size: .; d_call: .; cdr3_length: 13; cdr3_aa: CASSPGTFLWQFF; cdr3_nt: TGTGCCAGCAGCCCCGGGACATTTCTATGGCAGTTCTTC
v_call: TRBV2; j_call: TRBJ1-4; clone_size: .; d_call: TRBD1; cdr3_length: 15; cdr3_aa: CASSPPGQGGRKLFF; cdr3_nt: TGTGCCAGCAGCCCCCCCGGCCAGGGGGGGAGAAAACTGTTTTTT
v_call: TRBV7-3; j_call: TRBJ1-6; clone_size: .; d_call: .; cdr3_length: 13; cdr3_aa: CASSLRTDSPLHF; cdr3_nt: TGTGCCAGCAGCCTAAGGACAGATTCACCCCTCCACTTT
v_call: TRBV30; j_call: TRBJ2-5; clone_size: .; d_call: TRBD1; cdr3_length: 16; cdr3_aa: CAWSYYRGQGVVTQYF; cdr3_nt: TGTGCCTGGAGTTACTACAGGGGGCAGGGTGTCGTGACCCAGTACTTC
v_call: TRBV11-2; j_call: TRBJ2-1; clone_size: .; d_call: .; cdr3_length: 14; cdr3_aa: CASSLGAGAGEQFF; cdr3_nt: TGTGCCAGCAGCTTAGGAGCAGGGGCTGGGGAGCAGTTCTTC
v_call: TRBV6-1; j_call: TRBJ2-2; clone_size: .; d_call: TRBD2; cdr3_length: 18; cdr3_aa: CASSVPPWGTSYTGELFF; cdr3_nt: TGTGCCAGCAGTGTCCCCCCATGGGGGACTAGTTACACCGGGGAGCTGTTTTTT
v_call: TRBV9; j_call: TRBJ2-7; clone_size: .; d_call: .; cdr3_length: 15; cdr3_aa: CASSVDSSLTYEQYF; cdr3_nt: TGTGCCAGCAGCGTAGATTCCAGCCTCACCTACGAGCAGTACTTC
v_call: TRBV5-1; j_call: TRBJ1-1; clone_size: .; d_call: .; cdr3_length: 16; cdr3_aa: CASSLAFGGIEAEAFF; cdr3_nt: TGCGCCAGCAGCTTGGCCTTCGGGGGAATCGAAGCTGAAGCTTTCTTT
v_call: TRBV7-9; j_call: TRBJ1-1; clone_size: .; d_call: .; cdr3_length: 16; cdr3_aa: CASSASSGIGIPEAFF; cdr3_nt: TGTGCCAGCAGCGCATCCTCCGGGATTGGTATTCCTGAAGCTTTCTTT
v_call: TRBV7-8; j_call: TRBJ2-2; clone_size: .; d_call: TRBD2; cdr3_length: 17; cdr3_aa: CASSLASGGVNTGELFF; cdr3_nt: TGTGCCAGCAGCTTAGCTAGCGGGGGCGTCAACACCGGGGAGCTGTTTTTT
v_call: TRBV7-2; j_call: TRBJ2-1; clone_size: .; d_call: TRBD1; cdr3_length: 13; cdr3_aa: CASKGQGIGEQFF; cdr3_nt: TGTGCCAGCAAGGGACAGGGAATAGGGGAGCAGTTCTTC
v_call: TRBV4-1; j_call: TRBJ2-3; clone_size: .; d_call: .; cdr3_length: 13; cdr3_aa: CASSRGSTDTQYF; cdr3_nt: TGCGCCAGCAGCCGGGGAAGCACAGATACGCAGTATTTT
v_call: TRBV3-1/TRBV3-2; j_call: TRBJ2-7; clone_size: .; d_call: TRBD1; cdr3_length: 14; cdr3_aa: CASSLTGGNYEQYF; cdr3_nt: TGTGCCAGCAGCCTGACAGGGGGCAACTACGAGCAGTACTTC
v_call: TRBV4-2; j_call: TRBJ1-2; clone_size: few; d_call: .; cdr3_length: 14; cdr3_aa: CASSQEPQVRGYTF; cdr3_nt: TGTGCCAGCAGCCAAGAACCGCAGGTGAGAGGCTACACCTTC
v_call: TRBV13; j_call: TRBJ1-1; clone_size: once; d_call: .; cdr3_length: 14; cdr3_aa: CASSLDPLGTEAFF; cdr3_nt: TGTGCCAGCAGCTTGGACCCGTTAGGCACTGAAGCTTTCTTT
v_call: TRBV10-2; j_call: TRBJ2-1; clone_size: .; d_call: TRBD2; cdr3_length: 15; cdr3_aa: CASGTSGLAYNEQFF; cdr3_nt: TGCGCCAGCGGGACTAGCGGGTTGGCCTACAATGAGCAGTTCTTC
v_call: TRBV2; j_call: TRBJ1-2; clone_size: once; d_call: .; cdr3_length: 13; cdr3_aa: CASSPTGNYGYTF; cdr3_nt: TGTGCCAGCAGCCCTACAGGGAACTATGGCTACACCTTC
v_call: TRBV5-1; j_call: TRBJ1-1; clone_size: .; d_call: TRBD1; cdr3_length: 15; cdr3_aa: CASSPANRGSPEAFF; cdr3_nt: TGCGCCAGCAGCCCAGCCAACAGGGGTAGTCCTGAAGCTTTCTTT
v_call: TRBV7-2; j_call: TRBJ1-2; clone_size: .; d_call: TRBD1; cdr3_length: 14; cdr3_aa: CASSLLTGFNGYTF; cdr3_nt: TGTGCCAGCAGTCTCCTGACAGGGTTCAATGGCTACACCTTC
v_call: TRBV6-1; j_call: TRBJ1-6; clone_size: .; d_call: .; cdr3_length: 14; cdr3_aa: CASSDHGVDSPLHF; cdr3_nt: TGTGCCAGCAGTGATCACGGCGTCGATTCACCCCTCCACTTT
v_call: TRBV13; j_call: TRBJ2-3; clone_size: .; d_call: TRBD2; cdr3_length: 16; cdr3_aa: CASSSQLAGGTDTQYF; cdr3_nt: TGTGCCAGCAGCTCCCAGCTAGCGGGAGGTACAGATACGCAGTATTTT
v_call: TRBV10-1; j_call: TRBJ2-3; clone_size: .; d_call: TRBD1; cdr3_length: 13; cdr3_aa: CATRQGGEDTQYF; cdr3_nt: TGCGCCACTAGACAGGGGGGCGAAGATACGCAGTATTTT
v_call: TRBV5-1; j_call: TRBJ1-2; clone_size: .; d_call: TRBD1; cdr3_length: 13; cdr3_aa: CASSQTGNYGYTF; cdr3_nt: TGCGCCAGCAGTCAGACAGGGAACTATGGCTACACCTTC
v_call: TRBV4-1; j_call: TRBJ1-2; clone_size: once; d_call: .; cdr3_length: 17; cdr3_aa: CASSQDQQGIFFRGYTF; cdr3_nt: TGCGCCAGCAGCCAAGACCAACAGGGTATCTTTTTTCGGGGCTACACCTTC
v_call: TRBV9; j_call: TRBJ1-2; clone_size: .; d_call: .; cdr3_length: 13; cdr3_aa: CASSGQEVYGYTF; cdr3_nt: TGTGCCAGCAGCGGTCAGGAGGTCTATGGCTACACCTTC
v_call: TRBV7-8; j_call: TRBJ2-3; clone_size: once; d_call: TRBD2; cdr3_length: 15; cdr3_aa: CASSTREGLTDTQYF; cdr3_nt: TGTGCCAGCAGCACGCGGGAGGGCTTAACAGATACGCAGTATTTT
v_call: TRBV11-3; j_call: TRBJ2-1; clone_size: .; d_call: TRBD2; cdr3_length: 18; cdr3_aa: CASSPALAGSPRYNEQFF; cdr3_nt: TGTGCCAGCAGCCCTGCGCTAGCGGGGTCCCCCCGATACAATGAGCAGTTCTTC
v_call: TRBV27; j_call: TRBJ1-6; clone_size: .; d_call: TRBD1; cdr3_length: 15; cdr3_aa: CASSVDNRGRSPLHF; cdr3_nt: TGTGCCAGCAGTGTAGACAACAGGGGGCGTTCACCCCTCCACTTT
v_call: TRBV5-1; j_call: TRBJ2-5; clone_size: .; d_call: .; cdr3_length: 13; cdr3_aa: CASSSQLQETQYF; cdr3_nt: TGCGCCAGCAGCTCACAGCTCCAAGAGACCCAGTACTTC
v_call: TRBV5-1; j_call: TRBJ2-7; clone_size: .; d_call: TRBD1; cdr3_length: 14; cdr3_aa: CASSPPGQGYEQYF; cdr3_nt: TGCGCCAGCAGCCCACCGGGACAGGGTTACGAGCAGTACTTC
v_call: TRBV4-1; j_call: TRBJ2-3; clone_size: .; d_call: .; cdr3_length: 14; cdr3_aa: CASSQDTPTDTQYF; cdr3_nt: TGCGCCAGCAGCCAAGACACCCCCACAGATACGCAGTATTTT
v_call: TRBV6-2/TRBV6-3; j_call: TRBJ1-1; clone_size: .; d_call: .; cdr3_length: 14; cdr3_aa: CASSSSRGNTEAFF; cdr3_nt: TGTGCCAGCAGTTCCTCCCGGGGGAACACTGAAGCTTTCTTT
v_call: TRBV19; j_call: TRBJ1-5; clone_size: .; d_call: .; cdr3_length: 14; cdr3_aa: CASSILVSNQPQHF; cdr3_nt: TGTGCCAGTAGTATCCTCGTTAGCAATCAGCCCCAGCATTTT